The rows below give T cell receptor beta chains drawn from one sample of a study of metastatic and nonmetastatic thyroid tumors. MiXCR re-clonotyped the PCR reads for TCRdb. The table records over 3,000 clones, over 30% of them present only once. Sequenced material: adjacent normal tissue. The receptor set was obtained from a male donor with papillary thyroid cancer or a benign thyroid nodule (not recorded which). Some clones in this sample may be carry-over from other donors' samples. CDR3s leave out the opening cysteine and the closing phenylalanine or tryptophan. A D gene is named only where the DNA matches it firmly. Size is stated for part of the rows, as once, few or many counts, or as a class when the clone is expanded.

once TRBJ1-3 TRBV7-6 . ASSLVPSGGSGNTIY
few TRBJ2-7 TRBV27 TRBD2 ASSIIAGPYEQY
. TRBJ2-3 TRBV11-1 TRBD2 ASSYSGLAGTDTQY
. TRBJ2-1 TRBV12-3/TRBV12-4 TRBD2 ASRERGVEQF
few TRBJ1-2 TRBV7-9 . ASSPDRGDYGYT
. TRBJ1-6 TRBV6-2/TRBV6-3 . ASSYSLHPGGTLH
few TRBJ2-4 TRBV6-2/TRBV6-3 TRBD2 ASSGLAGGDIQY
. TRBJ2-2 TRBV11-2 TRBD2 ASSLDAGLAGKAGELF
few TRBJ2-3 TRBV6-1 . ASGRPTQY
. TRBJ1-5 TRBV20-1 . SAEGRDGGYQPQH
. TRBJ1-4 TRBV20-1 TRBD1 SARGTVNEKLF
. TRBJ1-1 TRBV2 . ASTKRRDPSHTEAF
few TRBJ2-1 TRBV12-3/TRBV12-4 TRBD2 ASSLAGGLNNEQF
few TRBJ1-2 TRBV6-2/TRBV6-3 TRBD1 ASSYPTDRGRYWDGYT
. TRBJ2-1 TRBV18 TRBD1 ASSPRDRVRHNEQF
. TRBJ2-7 TRBV4-1 . ASSPQAGGGSDEQY
once . TRBV7-9 TRBD1 ASTSLQTGGDEQF